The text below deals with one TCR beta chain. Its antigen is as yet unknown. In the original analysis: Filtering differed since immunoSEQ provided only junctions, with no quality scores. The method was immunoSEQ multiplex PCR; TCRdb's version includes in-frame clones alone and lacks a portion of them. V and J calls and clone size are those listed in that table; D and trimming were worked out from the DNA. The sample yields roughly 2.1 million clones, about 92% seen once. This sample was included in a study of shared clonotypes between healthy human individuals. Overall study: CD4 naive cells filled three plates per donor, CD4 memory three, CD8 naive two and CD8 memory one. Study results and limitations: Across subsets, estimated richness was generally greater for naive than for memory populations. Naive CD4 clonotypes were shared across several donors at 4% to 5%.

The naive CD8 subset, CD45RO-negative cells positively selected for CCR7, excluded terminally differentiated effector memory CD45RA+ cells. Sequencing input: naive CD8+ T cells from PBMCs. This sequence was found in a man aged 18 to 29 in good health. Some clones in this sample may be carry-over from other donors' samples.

CDR3 bases: TGTGCCAGCAGCGTAGTCCCAGTTAGTCACGAGACCCAGTACTTC. It specifies CASSVVPVSHETQYF. The chain combines TRBV9 with TRBJ2-5; D not certain. The CDR3 runs to 15 residues. Trimming took 0 bases from V and 5 from J, leaving 14 bases between them. CDR1 and CDR2 (germline): SGDLS, YYNGEE.